This T cell receptor (beta chain) was recorded in a study of Ad26.COV2.S vaccination and SARS-CoV-2 variants. In the study overall: It was the COV1001 Ad26.COV2.S trial arm that included the donor.

TCRdb's copy holds only in-frame clones and misses some; the assay was immunoSEQ multiplex PCR. The sample lists hundreds of thousands of clones; about 88% were seen once. The germline V gene encodes CDR1 MNHNY and CDR2 SVGAGI (reference sequence). The V end was cut by 2 bases, the J end by 0 bases, with 3 bases between. The CDR3 extends over 13 amino acids. The treatment denotes: 19 received Ad26.COV2.S at low or high dose, single or two shots; several received placebo; per-sample allocation not given. Day 63 following the first vaccine or placebo injection was when the samples were taken. In Boston, an adult donor aged 18-55 years took part.

The origin of this receptor is a person aged 18-65 years who received the Ad26.COV2.S COVID-19 vaccine or a placebo. The sample here was peripheral blood, taken in a trial of Ad26.COV2.S vaccine versus placebo. The chain has TRBV6-6 and TRBJ2-3; D is ambiguous. CDR3 residues: CASSYDSTDTQYF. The CDR3 DNA reads as TGTGCCAGCAGTTACGACAGCACAGATACGCAGTATTTT.